This T cell receptor beta chain derives from a study of blood T cell repertoires in COVID-19 (TCRdb year 2020). Regarding the complete study: Samples from collaborators originated in the United States, Italy and Spain and spanned both the acute and convalescent phases of COVID-19. The material from the prospective study consisted of cDNA or gDNA derived from T cells, B-cell-depleted T cells, or PBMCs. The dataset comprised deeply sampled blood TCRbeta repertoires from subjects exposed to, actively infected with, or recovered from COVID-19. The repertoires were released in a freely available public database intended as a resource for research on the immune response to SARS-CoV-2. The samples were drawn from two sources: the first 160 participants of the ongoing ImmuneRACE study, and about 1,300 subjects contributed by 6 global collaborators. Sample metadata almost always included a de-identified subject ID, COVID-19 status, age in years and sex. Where available, HLA class I and class II types were obtained from metadata supplied by the sample provider rather than from assay-based typing.

Whole blood was collected in K2EDTA tubes by collaborating institutions according to the institutions' own protocols. For TCRbeta analysis, collaborators shipped samples in one of three forms: frozen whole blood, isolated PBMCs, or DNA extracted from either of those sample types. The paper as a whole reports these results and caveats: Clinical and demographic metadata were provided uncurated, with the amount varying by source and participant.

Note on this clone: Its antigen specificity is not known. No base qualities exist here, and no much larger clone lies one base off it.

TCRbeta CDR3 regions were amplified from genomic DNA using the immunoSEQ Assay, a bias-controlled multiplex PCR. In the original analysis: The number of nucleated cells in each sample was estimated by amplification of reference gene primers within the assay. To quantify the absolute abundance of each unique TCRbeta CDR3 rearrangement, sequence reads were collapsed and filtered. Productive Simpson clonality was computed per sample as the square root of Simpson's diversity index over productive rearrangements. Not all clones reach the TCRdb copy of this immuneACCESS table, which keeps in-frame sequences only. Checked studies attribute under half of the gap to unresolved V genes and leave the rest unexplained. V and J calls plus clone size are reproduced from that table; the DNA served to infer D and trimming. A total of approximately 230,000 clones appear in this sample, roughly 82% of them only once. Roughly 4.6% of the sample goes to the ten largest clones.

Sequencing was performed on peripheral blood. The sequence was collected from a woman older than 75 with active or convalescent COVID-19.

The CDR3 reads as follows: CASSQGLGQAVYGYTF. Here is the DNA: TGCGCCAGCAGCCAAGGGTTGGGACAGGCCGTCTATGGCTACACCTTC. The chain is encoded by TRBV4-1 joined to TRBJ1-2; TRBD1 matches 8 bases in the middle. From V the trimming removes 1 base and from J it removes 4 bases, while the gene matches leave 8 bases of the junction unaccounted for. Inclusive of the bounding cysteine and phenylalanine, the CDR3 is 16 residues long. Just CDR3 DNA is preserved here, 48 bases in frame from base 1. Taken from the germline V gene, the CDR1 and CDR2 loops are MGHRA and YSYEKL.